This T cell receptor beta chain was sequenced for a study of cytomegalovirus exposure and HLA in healthy donors. General study findings and limits: Overall, approximately 150 TCR beta chains were annotated as cytomegalovirus-associated. One variant, a missense change in DCLRE1C, was linked in a later analysis to TCR beta V- and J-gene trimming. Sequence variants that were highly shared formed a cluster that was likely a sequencing artifact.

The donors comprised healthy bone marrow donors. It was with 60 Vbeta and 13 Jbeta primers that the PCR ran. Profiled with immunoSEQ multiplex PCR; TCRdb holds only in-frame clones, not every one. The repertoire consists of tens of thousands of clones, with 70% occurring once and the leading ten covering approximately 20%. This CDR3 is built from 16 residues. V was clipped by 1 base and J by 7 bases, with 17 bases between them. CDR1 SGHAT and CDR2 FQNNGV come from the germline V gene. This clone was seen only once. Its specificity is not known. The chain joins TRBV11-2 to TRBJ2-1; D is possibly TRBD2 (5 bases). The receptor's source is a woman aged 60-75 years in good health and CMV-seropositive. Material: PBMCs. The chain's CDR3 is CASSLAGLLGGNEQFF. DNA for the CDR3: TGTGCCAGCAGCTTAGCGGGTTTACTCGGCGGGAATGAGCAGTTCTTC.